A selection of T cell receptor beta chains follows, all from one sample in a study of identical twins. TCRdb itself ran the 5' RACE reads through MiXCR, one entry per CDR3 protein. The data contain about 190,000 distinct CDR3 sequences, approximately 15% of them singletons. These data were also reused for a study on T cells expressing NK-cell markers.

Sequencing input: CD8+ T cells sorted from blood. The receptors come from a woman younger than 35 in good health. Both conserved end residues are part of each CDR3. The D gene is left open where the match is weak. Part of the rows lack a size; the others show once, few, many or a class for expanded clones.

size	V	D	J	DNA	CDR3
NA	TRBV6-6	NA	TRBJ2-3	TGTGCCAGCATAAGGAGCATCACAGATACGCAGTATTTT	CASIRSITDTQYF
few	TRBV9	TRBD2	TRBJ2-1	TGTGCCAGCAGCGTAGATGGCGGGAGTAACAATGAGCAGTTCTTC	CASSVDGGSNNEQFF
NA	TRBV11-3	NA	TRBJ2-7	TGTGCCAGCAGCTTAGAGGCTCCCTGGCTAGAGAGCTACGAGCAGTACTTC	CASSLEAPWLESYEQYF
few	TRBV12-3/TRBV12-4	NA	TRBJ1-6	TGTGCCAGCAGTCTGGGGGTCTATAATTCACCCCTCCACTTT	CASSLGVYNSPLHF
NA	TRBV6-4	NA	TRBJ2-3	TGTGCCAGCAGTGAGGGGCTAGCAACAGATACGCAGTATTTT	CASSEGLATDTQYF
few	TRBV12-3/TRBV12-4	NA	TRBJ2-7	TGTGCCAGCAGTGCGCCCAGGGATTCGGTTTACGAGCAGTACTTC	CASSAPRDSVYEQYF
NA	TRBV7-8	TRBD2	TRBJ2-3	TGTGCCAGCAGCCGAATACCTAGCGGGGGGTGGGGGGTCCGTGCGGAGACGCAGTATTTT	CASSRIPSGGWGVRAETQYF
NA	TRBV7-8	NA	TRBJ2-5	TGTGCCAGCAAAATGGGTTTACCTCGACTCCAAGAGACCCAGTACTTC	CASKMGLPRLQETQYF
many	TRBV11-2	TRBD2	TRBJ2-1	TGTGCCAGCAGCTTGACCGGGACTAGGGGATCAATGGACATCAATGAGCAGTTCTTC	CASSLTGTRGSMDINEQFF
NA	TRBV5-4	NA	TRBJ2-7	TGTGCCATGAGCTCTAGGGGGTCCTACGAGCAGTACTTC	CAMSSRGSYEQYF
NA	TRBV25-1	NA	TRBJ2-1	TGTGCCAGCAGGGGGGTCAGGTACAATGAGCAGTTCTTC	CASRGVRYNEQFF
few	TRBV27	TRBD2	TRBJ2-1	TGTGCCAGCAGTTTTCCGGCGGGAGCCTACAATGAGCAGTTCTTC	CASSFPAGAYNEQFF
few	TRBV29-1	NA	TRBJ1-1	TGCAGCGTCGAACTGGGGCCGGGACACCTGAACACTGAAGCTTTCTTT	CSVELGPGHLNTEAFF
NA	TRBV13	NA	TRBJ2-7	TGTGCCAGCAGCCGCCGCGGACCTTATTCCTACGAGCAGTACTTC	CASSRRGPYSYEQYF
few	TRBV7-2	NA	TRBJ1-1	TGTGCCAGCAGCTCCATCGGGGCGGAAGCTTTCTTT	CASSSIGAEAFF
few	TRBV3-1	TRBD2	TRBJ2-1	TGTGCCAGCACGAGTACCTCTAGCGGGAGGTTTAATGAGCAGTTCTTC	CASTSTSSGRFNEQFF
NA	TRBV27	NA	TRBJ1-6	TGTGCCAGCAGTATAGACATTTTTAATTCACCCCTCCACTTT	CASSIDIFNSPLHF
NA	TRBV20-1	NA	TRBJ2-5	TGCAGTGCTAGGGAGGGAGTAGGCGAGACCCAGTACTTC	CSAREGVGETQYF
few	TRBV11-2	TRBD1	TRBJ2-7	TGTGCCAGCAGCTCGGGAGGGACAGGGGCTGGCGAGCAGTACTTC	CASSSGGTGAGEQYF
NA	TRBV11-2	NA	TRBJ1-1	TGTGCCAGCAGCGTCACTGAAGCTTTCTTT	CASSVTEAFF
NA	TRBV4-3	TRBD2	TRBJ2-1	TGCGCCAGCAGCCAAGGGTTGGCGGGAGGGTTGCGGGAGCAGTTCTTC	CASSQGLAGGLREQFF
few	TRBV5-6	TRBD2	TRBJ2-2	TGTGCCAGCAGCGGACTAGCGGCGAACACCGGGGAGCTGTTTTTT	CASSGLAANTGELFF
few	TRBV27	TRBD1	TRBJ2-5	TGTGCCAGCAGCTACACACAGGGGGCGGACTGGACCCAGTACTTC	CASSYTQGADWTQYF
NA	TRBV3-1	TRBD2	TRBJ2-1	TGTGCCAGCAGCCAAGTCTCTAGCGGGAGGGCAGGGGAGCAGTTCTTC	CASSQVSSGRAGEQFF
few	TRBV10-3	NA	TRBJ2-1	TGTGCCATCAGTGTGGGAATCGGATACTCCTACAATGAGCAGTTCTTC	CAISVGIGYSYNEQFF
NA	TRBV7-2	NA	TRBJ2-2	TGTGCCAGCAGCTTAGATACGGGAACCGGGGAGCTGTTTTTT	CASSLDTGTGELFF
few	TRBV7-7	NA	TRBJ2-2	TGTGCTAGCAGCTTCACGGTGGACACCGGGGAGCTGTTTTTT	CASSFTVDTGELFF
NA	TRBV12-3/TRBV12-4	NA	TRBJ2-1	TGTGCCTCCTCTGCTGGGTCGGCCAATGAGCAGTTCTTC	CASSAGSANEQFF
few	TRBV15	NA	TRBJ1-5	TGTGCCACCAGCAGGGGAGAAGGATTCCTGCCCCAGCATTTT	CATSRGEGFLPQHF